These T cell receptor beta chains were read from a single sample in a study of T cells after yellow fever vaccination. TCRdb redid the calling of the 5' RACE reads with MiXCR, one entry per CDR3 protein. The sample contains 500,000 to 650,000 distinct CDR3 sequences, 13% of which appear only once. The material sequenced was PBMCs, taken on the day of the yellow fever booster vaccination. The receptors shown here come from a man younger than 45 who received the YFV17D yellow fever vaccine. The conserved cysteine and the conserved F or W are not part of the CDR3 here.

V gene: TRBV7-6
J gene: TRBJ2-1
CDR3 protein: ASSFQLLTGGDYNEQF

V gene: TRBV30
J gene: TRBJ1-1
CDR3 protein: AWIGSSGVGTEAF

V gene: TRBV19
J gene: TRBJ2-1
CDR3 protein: ASSIVGDPRGNEQF

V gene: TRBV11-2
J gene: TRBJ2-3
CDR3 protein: ASRFGPGADTQY

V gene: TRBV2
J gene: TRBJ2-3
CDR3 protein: ASEGSPGDTQY

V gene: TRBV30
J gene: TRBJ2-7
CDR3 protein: AWHTGTTSYEQY

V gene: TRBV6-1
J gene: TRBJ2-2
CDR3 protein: ASSSPLRQGRAGELF

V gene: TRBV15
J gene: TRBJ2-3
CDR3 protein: ATKTGGTDTQY

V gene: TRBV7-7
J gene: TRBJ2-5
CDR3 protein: ASPPEQEETQY

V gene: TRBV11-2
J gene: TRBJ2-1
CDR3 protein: ASSSRTSGMEGGSYNEQF

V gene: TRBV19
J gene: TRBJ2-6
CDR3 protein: ASVDRAGANVLT

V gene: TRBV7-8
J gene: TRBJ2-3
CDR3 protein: ASSLNPAWQY

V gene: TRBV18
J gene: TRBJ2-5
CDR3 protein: ASSPRSRLTSGLQETQY